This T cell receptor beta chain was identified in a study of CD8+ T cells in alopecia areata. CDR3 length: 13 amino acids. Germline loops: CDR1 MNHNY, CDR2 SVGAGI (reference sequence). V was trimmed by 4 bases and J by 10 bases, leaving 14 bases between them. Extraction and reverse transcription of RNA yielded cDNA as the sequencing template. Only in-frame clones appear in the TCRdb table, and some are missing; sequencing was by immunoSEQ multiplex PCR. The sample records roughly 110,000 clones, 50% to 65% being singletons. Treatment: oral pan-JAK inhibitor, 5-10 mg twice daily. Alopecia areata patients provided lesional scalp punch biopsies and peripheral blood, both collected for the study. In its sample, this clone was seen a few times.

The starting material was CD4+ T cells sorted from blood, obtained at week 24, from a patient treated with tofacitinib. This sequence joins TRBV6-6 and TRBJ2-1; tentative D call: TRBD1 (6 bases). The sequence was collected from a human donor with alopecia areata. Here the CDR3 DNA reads TGTGCCAGCAGTTCTCTGGGGGCCCGCGAGCAGTTCTTC. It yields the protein CASSSLGAREQFF.